Below, 25 T cell receptor beta chains from the same sample are listed, as sequenced in a study of blood T cell repertoires in COVID-19. Assay used: immunoSEQ multiplex PCR; TCRdb lists only in-frame clones, some missing. The sample carries some 80,000 clones, roughly 90% recorded once. Input material: peripheral blood. The receptors here all came from a woman over 75 with active or convalescent COVID-19.

The V and J genes are TRBV19 and TRBJ2-3; TRBD1 matches 8 bases. Germline V lookup: CDR1 LNHDA, CDR2 SQIVND (reference sequence). CDR3 length equals 13 residues. V was pared by 6 bases and J by 3 bases, with 2 bases of the junction left unmatched. The CDR3 region is CASRDRVTDTQYF. The CDR3 region has the DNA TGTGCCAGTAGGGACAGGGTTACAGATACGCAGTATTTT.

The chain carries TRBV9 and TRBJ1-2, with TRBD1 identical over 8 bases. Germline CDR1 and CDR2: SGDLS and YYNGEE. V was clipped by 2 bases and J by 0 bases; unmatched bases: 3. CDR3 length: 15 residues. The CDR3 loop reads CASSVDRVSNYGYTF. The CDR3 DNA follows: TGTGCCAGCAGCGTGGACAGGGTCTCTAACTATGGCTACACCTTC.

The rearrangement joins TRBV4-3 to TRBJ1-2; possibly TRBD1 for D (6 bases). V dropped 0 bases and J dropped 5 bases, with 16 bases sitting between them. The CDR3 sequence is 16 residues long. Germline assignment: CDR1 LGHNA and CDR2 YSLEER. This CDR3 is CASSQDLSRTAYGYTF. CDR3 DNA: TGCGCCAGCAGCCAAGATCTATCCCGGACAGCGTATGGCTACACCTTC.

The CDR3 is CASSLTGGTNGYTF. The DNA for the CDR3 is TGTGCCAGCAGCTTGACAGGGGGGACTAACGGCTACACCTTC. This chain uses TRBV7-9 with TRBJ1-2; 9 bases align to TRBD1. The CDR3 contains 14 residues. The trim removed 3 bases at V and 8 bases at J, leaving 7 bases unmatched. The germline CDR1 and CDR2 sequences are SEHNR and FQNEAQ (reference sequence).

The chain is built from TRBV7-3 and TRBJ2-5; TRBD2 matches 7 bases. With V trimmed by 2 bases and J by 2 bases, 5 bases remained unmatched. Looked up from germline, CDR1 is SGHTA and CDR2 is FQGTGA. The CDR3 runs 15 residues. DNA of the CDR3: TGTGCCAGCAGCTTAGGACTAGGAGATCAAGAGACCCAGTACTTC. Translation gives CASSLGLGDQETQYF.

This sequence joins TRBV24-1 and TRBJ2-7; TRBD1 aligns across 9 bases. The germline CDR1 and CDR2 sequences are KGHDR and SFDVKD. V dropped 3 bases and J dropped 9; count of bases not matched to a gene: 8. The CDR3 runs to 14 residues. The CDR3 sequence is CATSDTTGGPTQYF. The CDR3 nucleotides are TGTGCCACCAGTGATACGACAGGGGGTCCTACGCAGTACTTC.

The chain joins TRBV28 to TRBJ1-6; 10 bases match TRBD1. The CDR3 is made up of 15 amino acids. Trimming removed 4 bases from V and 7 bases from J; junction bases left unmatched: 4. Per the germline V gene, CDR1 is MDHEN and CDR2 is SYDVKM. CDR3 sequence: CASSSRGQGNSPLHF. For the CDR3, the DNA is TGTGCCAGCAGTTCAAGGGGACAGGGGAATTCACCCCTCCACTTT. The variable domain in full, with the rest retrieved from reference TRBV28 and TRBJ1-6, is DVKVTQSSRYLVKRTGEKVFLECVQDMDHENMFWYRQDPGLGLRLIYFSYDVKMKEKGDIPEGYSVSREKKERFSLILESASTNQTSMYLCASSSRGQGNSPLHFGNGTRLTVT.

The CDR3 reads CASSELPYGYTF. In nucleotides, the CDR3 is TGTGCCAGTAGCGAACTTCCCTATGGCTACACCTTC. The rearrangement links TRBV19 to TRBJ1-2; no clear D gene. The CDR3 length is 12 residues. V was pared by 6 bases and J by 4 bases, with 9 bases between. CDR1 and CDR2 (germline): LNHDA, SQIVND (reference sequence).

The chain recombines TRBV4-2 with TRBJ2-5, with 14 nucleotides matching TRBD2. In germline, CDR1 is LGHNA, CDR2 YNFKEQ. There are 16 residues in the CDR3. The ends lost 0 bases at V and 5 bases at J; junction bases unmatched: 2. CDR3 region: CASSQDRLAGGETQYF. CDR3 nucleotide sequence: TGTGCCAGCAGCCAAGATCGACTAGCGGGGGGGGAGACCCAGTACTTC.

The chain carries TRBV7-2 and TRBJ1-1; 11 bases are shared with TRBD1. CDR3 length: 15 residues. V dropped 5 bases and J dropped 6; count of bases not matched to a gene: 8. Germline V gene sequence: CDR1 SGHTA, CDR2 FQGNSA. The CDR3 loop is CASSARTGGNSEAFF. CDR3 DNA sequence: TGTGCCAGCAGCGCCCGGACAGGGGGCAATTCTGAAGCTTTCTTT.

This clone was seen only once. The CDR3 DNA is TGTGCCAGCAGCTTATGGTCAGGGGGCACCGGGGAGCTGTTTTTT. It is translated as CASSLWSGGTGELFF. This chain joins TRBV7-3 and TRBJ2-2; 7 positions match TRBD1. Trimming at V came to 2 bases and at J to 4 bases, leaving 4 bases not matched to a gene. From germline, CDR1 is SGHTA and CDR2 FQGTGA. The length of the CDR3 is 15 residues.

The chain uses TRBV11-3 and TRBJ2-4; possibly TRBD1 for D (6 bases). The length of the CDR3 is 14 residues. CDR1 is SGHNT and CDR2 is YENEEA in the germline V gene. Trimming stripped 1 base from V and 7 bases from J, with 11 bases between. In nucleotides, the CDR3 is TGTGCCAGCAGCTTAGGGGGGCTGGGGAACATTCAGTACTTC. As protein: CASSLGGLGNIQYF.

The V gene is TRBV28, the J gene TRBJ1-1; 11 nucleotides line up with TRBD1. Losses at the gene ends were 4 bases for V and 5 bases for J; bases not matched to a gene: 6. This CDR3 is 15 amino acids long. In germline, CDR1 is MDHEN, CDR2 SYDVKM. DNA of the CDR3: TGTGCCAGCAGTTCTTCCGGGACAGGGGGAACTGAAGCTTTCTTT. This translates into CASSSSGTGGTEAFF.

The CDR3 DNA reads as TGCGCCAGCAGTAGACAGGGGAACACTGAAGCTTTCTTT. It specifies CASSRQGNTEAFF. J is TRBJ1-1 and V is TRBV5-1; 7 bases align to TRBD1. The germline V gene has CDR1 SGHRS and CDR2 YFSETQ. V shed 5 bases and J 1 base; nucleotides not matched to a gene: 2. The CDR3 length is 13 residues.

The gene calls are TRBV30 and TRBJ1-1; D uncertain. The length of the CDR3 is 13 residues. Per germline, CDR1 GTSNPN and CDR2 SVGIG (reference sequence). V dropped 4 bases and J dropped 6 bases, with 15 bases sitting between them. The CDR3: CAWTGWEDPEAFF. In DNA, the CDR3 is TGTGCCTGGACCGGATGGGAGGACCCTGAAGCTTTCTTT.

The chain recombines TRBV9 with TRBJ1-1; no firm D call. Germline loops: CDR1 SGDLS, CDR2 YYNGEE. Trimming pared 4 bases from V and 2 bases from J, leaving 12 bases between. The CDR3 sequence is 14 residues long. CDR3 in amino acids: CASSPHSSNTEAFF. The DNA of the CDR3 is TGTGCCAGCAGCCCCCACAGTAGTAACACTGAAGCTTTCTTT.

J is TRBJ2-2 and V is TRBV13; TRBD1 agrees at 7 bases. CDR1 and CDR2 from the germline V gene are PRHDT and FYEKMQ (reference sequence). The ends lost 5 bases at V and 2 bases at J; junction bases unmatched: 11. This CDR3 comprises 17 residues. DNA for the CDR3: TGTGCCAGCAGCCCTCCGACAGGGTATGAAAACACCGGGGAGCTGTTTTTT. It is translated as CASSPPTGYENTGELFF.

V gene TRBV5-1 combines with J gene TRBJ1-5; 8 bases map to TRBD1. CDR1 and CDR2 (germline): SGHRS, YFSETQ. Germline trimming cut 4 bases from V and 7 bases from J; bases unmatched to any gene: 10. The CDR3 covers 15 residues. DNA for the CDR3: TGCGCCAGCAGCACAGGGACAGGCAAGGGGCAGCCCCAGCATTTT. It encodes CASSTGTGKGQPQHF.

This clone occurred a few times. This chain joins TRBV6-5 and TRBJ1-1; D gene uncertain. The V and J ends lost 6 bases and 0 bases respectively, with 11 bases between them. CDR3 size: 14 residues. From germline, CDR1 is MNHEY and CDR2 SVGAGI. The CDR3: CASSHRQLNTEAFF. CDR3 DNA: TGTGCCAGCAGCCACCGACAACTGAACACTGAAGCTTTCTTT.

This chain links TRBV6-5 with TRBJ2-5; 8 bases are shared with TRBD1. Germline V lookup: CDR1 MNHEY, CDR2 SVGAGI. The CDR3 contains 15 residues. V lost 7 bases to trimming and J lost 4 bases; unmatched junction nucleotides: 11. The CDR3 DNA is TGTGCCAGCAACACTGGGCAGGGGGCTGGAGAGACCCAGTACTTC. Translation gives CASNTGQGAGETQYF.

This clone was detected only a few times. The J gene is TRBJ2-5, the V gene TRBV5-1; 7 bases agree with TRBD1. This CDR3 has 13 amino acids. In germline, CDR1 is SGHRS, CDR2 YFSETQ. The V segment lost 2 bases and the J segment 2 bases; nucleotides outside the gene matches: 0. This CDR3 is CASSLQGQETQYF. CDR3 bases: TGCGCCAGCAGCTTACAGGGGCAAGAGACCCAGTACTTC.

The chain couples TRBV4-2 to TRBJ2-3; no clear D. With 3 bases removed from V and 0 bases from J, the gap between germline ends came to 7 bases. The germline CDR1 and CDR2 sequences are LGHNA and YNFKEQ. The CDR3 spans 14 residues. CDR3: CASSHRLSTDTQYF. The CDR3 region has the DNA TGTGCCAGCAGCCATAGATTAAGCACAGATACGCAGTATTTT.

The V and J genes are TRBV4-3 and TRBJ2-1, with 15 nucleotides matching TRBD2. The CDR3 is 18 residues long. J lost 10 bases, V lost 1 base, and 11 bases had no gene match. The V gene's germline CDR1 is LGHNA and CDR2 YSLEER. The CDR3 sequence: CASSQARTSGGAAREQFF. The DNA of the CDR3 is TGCGCCAGCAGCCAAGCTCGGACTAGCGGGGGGGCCGCGAGGGAGCAGTTCTTC.

This chain uses TRBV30 with TRBJ1-4, with 7 bases that match TRBD1. The CDR3 consists of 13 residues. With 5 bases clipped from V and 8 bases from J, the junction kept 8 bases outside the gene matches. The germline CDR1 and CDR2 sequences are GTSNPN and SVGIG (reference sequence). The CDR3 is CAWGRTGGEKLFF. DNA for the CDR3: TGTGCCTGGGGGCGGACAGGAGGAGAAAAACTGTTTTTT.

The chain joins TRBV3-1 (or the pseudogene TRBV3-2) to TRBJ1-1; no clear D gene. V lost 8 bases and J lost 1, with 8 bases in between. Germline CDR1 is LGHDT and CDR2 is YNNKEL (reference sequence). This CDR3 contains 12 residues. The CDR3 DNA sequence: TGTGCCAGCGAGGTGAAGAACACTGAAGCTTTCTTT. Protein: CASEVKNTEAFF.